This T cell receptor (beta chain) was captured by sequencing in a study of T cell repertoires in cytomegalovirus infection. About the research overall: The public TCR beta signatures pointed to both CMV infection and matching HLA type. Whole-study results and caveats: HLA-C-restricted CMV-specific TCR beta clonotypes were dominant in the ex vivo response. Identification of carriers of CMV plus the relevant HLA was performed using cumulative public TCR beta family frequency.

Remarks on this clonotype: Its target is not known.

This CDR3 is built from 15 residues. Trimming cost V 2 bases and J 4 bases; bases outside gene matches: 3. Germline V gene sequence: CDR1 ENHRY, CDR2 SYGVKD. TCRdb passed the reads through MiXCR, listing each CDR3 protein once. The sample has 300,000 to 450,000 distinct CDR3 sequences; 18% are singletons. The gene calls are TRBV10-3 and TRBJ2-1; TRBD1 agrees at 9 bases. The sample comprised PBMCs. The clonotype comes from a human donor in good health (CMV status not recorded). Some clones in this sample may be carry-over from other donors' samples. The CDR3 here is CAISENRGQYNEQFF. CDR3 DNA sequence: TGTGCCATCAGTGAGAACAGGGGGCAGTACAATGAGCAGTTCTTC.